The sequence of this TCR beta chain was determined in a study of human T cells and chemical hapten exposure. Overall study context: Weekly diphenylcyclopropenone doses were given to patients' scalps across the approximately 26-week study. Patch tests containing 0.01% DPC, applied to the upper back, were read at 6 days.

Study-level results: Those TCRs sitting above 1 in 1000 frequency stayed the same with DPC sensitization. Patch test score showed a positive correlation with PT1 expanded TCR counts.

TCRdb independently ran MiXCR on the RACE reads; one entry per CDR3 protein. Of 200,000 to 300,000 distinct CDR3 sequences listed, more than 6.5% were seen once; the top ten hold 2% to 2.5%. Time point noted: pre-sensitization, week 0. Specified treatment: therapeutic diphenylcyclopropenone sensitization with weekly scalp DPC. In the case of this clonotype: Its antigen is undetermined.

In germline, CDR1 is MDHEN, CDR2 SYDVKM. The V gene end was trimmed by 7 bases and the J gene end by 4 bases; junction bases not matched to a gene: 9. The CDR3 runs 15 residues. This chain joins TRBV28 and TRBJ2-3; 9 bases are a match to TRBD2. This specimen consisted of whole blood, obtained in connection with sensitization to the hapten diphenylcyclopropenone (DPC). This sequence was found in a woman between 40 and 55 years old with alopecia areata. Some clones in this sample may be carry-over from other donors' samples. CDR3 DNA sequence: TGTGCCAGCACCATTGGCGGGAGGGCACCAGATACGCAGTATTTT. This encodes CASTIGGRAPDTQYF.